The 15 T cell receptor beta chains below were found in one sample sequenced in a study of tumor-infiltrating lymphocytes in primary liver carcinoma. The researchers obtained blood RNA from unsorted whole blood and also extracted germline DNA. The investigators made TCR beta cDNA from 400 to 550 ng total RNA, using a constant-region primer. Three nested multiplex PCR rounds of slightly modified ARM-PCR generated TCR beta libraries. The first two PCR rounds, around 11 cycles each, used TRBV1-TRBV30 forward primers and a C-beta reverse primer. MiXCR was run by TCRdb on the multiplex PCR reads, yielding one entry per CDR3 protein. The table includes about 200,000 distinct CDR3 sequences, around three fifths detected once. Input material: peripheral blood. Receptor source: a woman aged 60-75 years with primary liver carcinoma and hepatitis B virus infection.

Of note for this clonotype: Compared with germline, one end of the junction differs, possibly owing to a read error. The chain joins TRBV7-9 to TRBJ2-2; D gene ambiguous. This CDR3 comprises 13 residues. Germline-derived CDR1 and CDR2 are SEHNR and FQNEAQ (reference sequence). In nucleotides, the CDR3 is TGTACCAGCAGCCCTCCGAACACCGGGGAGCTGTTTTTT. This encodes CTSSPPNTGELFF.

Note on this clonotype: The junction differs from germline at one of its ends, possibly a read error. The J gene is TRBJ1-2, the V gene TRBV11-2, with 7 bases lining up with TRBD1. CDR3 length: 15 residues. Germline CDR1 reads SGHAT; CDR2 reads FQNNGV. This chain's CDR3 is CASNLDGDRVYGSTF. CDR3 in DNA: TGTGCCAGCAACTTAGATGGCGACAGGGTCTATGGCTCCACCTTC.

Comment on this clonotype: This could be a read error, since a much larger clone is one nucleotide away. This chain connects TRBV28 to TRBJ1-2; TRBD1 matches at 7 bases. This CDR3 region has 12 residues. Germline lookup yields CDR1 MDHEN and CDR2 SYDVKM. The CDR3 nucleotides are TGTGTCAGCAGTCCCGACAGGGCTGGCTACACCTTC. Its protein product is CVSSPDRAGYTF.

The CDR3 DNA reads as TGTGCCAGCAGCCCTTTGCTAGCGGGAGATGAGGAAGTGCAGTTCTTC. It specifies CASSPLLAGDEEVQFF. The chain carries TRBV6-2 or TRBV6-3 and TRBJ2-1; TRBD2 matches at 10 bases. There are 16 residues in the CDR3. V dropped 6 bases and J dropped 12; count of bases not matched to a gene: 17. Germline CDR1 is MNHEY and CDR2 is SVGEGT.

The table lists this clonotype with many counts. The chain recombines TRBV12-3 or TRBV12-4 with TRBJ2-4; D may correspond to TRBD1 or TRBD2 (5 bases each). The CDR3 is 15 amino acids. The V gene lost 4 bases and the J gene lost 6 bases, with 16 bases spanning the gap. The CDR3 spells CASSSGLEVLNIQYF. As DNA, the CDR3 is TGTGCCAGCAGTTCGGGGCTAGAGGTTCTAAACATTCAGTACTTC.

The gene calls are TRBV28 and TRBJ2-2; no firm D call. Germline V gives CDR1 MDHEN, CDR2 SYDVKM. V shed 4 bases and J shed 7 bases, with 7 bases lying between them. CDR3 length equals 12 residues. The CDR3 coding sequence is TGTGCCAGCAGTTATGATGGCGGGGAGCTGTTTTTT. It codes for CASSYDGGELFF.

CDR3 amino acids: CASRPGLETQYF. In nucleotides, the CDR3 is TGTGCCAGCAGACCGGGATTAGAGACCCAGTACTTC. The chain has TRBV6-2 or TRBV6-3 and TRBJ2-5, with D perhaps TRBD2 (5 bases). Germline CDR1 is MNHEY and CDR2 is SVGEGT. The CDR3 totals 12 residues. Trimming took off 6 bases at V and 4 bases at J, with 9 bases between the two ends.

A note on this clonotype: A much bigger clone sits one base away, suggesting this may be a read error. This chain links TRBV4-1 with TRBJ2-5, with 9 bases fitting TRBD2. There are 16 residues in the CDR3. V was pared by 6 bases and J by 3 bases, with 11 bases of the junction left unmatched. The germline V gene has CDR1 MGHRA and CDR2 YSYEKL. CDR3 in DNA: TGCGCCAGCAGGCATACCGGGACTAGCAGGAAAGAGACCCAGTACTTC. Translation: CASRHTGTSRKETQYF.

A note on this clonotype: One end of the junction fails to match germline, which may point to a read error. This sequence joins TRBV7-8 and TRBJ1-1, with a tentative D call TRBD1 (6 bases). There are 15 residues in the CDR3. Germline V gives CDR1 SGHVS, CDR2 FQNEAQ. CDR3 in amino acids: CASRLALRQAIEAFF. The CDR3 DNA follows: TGTGCCAGCAGATTAGCTTTGAGACAGGCGATTGAAGCTTTCTTT.

This chain uses TRBV14 with TRBJ2-7; D gene ambiguous. The CDR3 is 16 amino acids. V lost 0 bases and J 7 bases, leaving 19 bases between the germline ends. Per germline, CDR1 SGHDN and CDR2 FVKESK. The chain's CDR3 is CASSQDGVAPVLEQYF. The CDR3, as DNA: TGTGCCAGCAGCCAAGATGGTGTGGCTCCCGTGCTAGAGCAGTACTTC.

Worth noting for this clonotype: A junction boundary mismatches the germline segment, possibly from a read error. This chain links TRBV12-3 or TRBV12-4 with TRBJ2-7; 12 bases align to TRBD2. The CDR3 loop spans 17 amino acids. The CDR3 coding sequence is TGTGCCAGCAGTTCTGGACTAGCGGGAAGTTACGCCTACGAGCGGTACTTC. Its protein is CASSSGLAGSYAYERYF.

The sample holds many counts of this clonotype. The chain joins TRBV10-3 to TRBJ2-3; 10 nucleotides line up with TRBD2. This CDR3 is 14 amino acids long. Germline CDR1 ENHRY, CDR2 SYGVKD. V shed 7 bases and J 2 bases; nucleotides not matched to a gene: 3. The CDR3 coding sequence is TGTGCCATCAAAAGCGGGAGGGTCACAGATACGCAGTATTTT. Amino acid sequence: CAIKSGRVTDTQYF.

The chain combines TRBV12-3 or TRBV12-4 with TRBJ2-1, with no clear D. V was clipped by 6 bases and J by 5 bases, with 8 bases between them. CDR3 length: 12 residues. CDR3: CASSAGNNEQFF. CDR3 DNA sequence: TGTGCCAGCAGCGCCGGAAACAATGAGCAGTTCTTC.

Of note for this clonotype: At one end, the junction sequence differs from germline, possibly due to a read error. This chain uses TRBV12-3 or TRBV12-4 with TRBJ2-7, with a tentative D call TRBD2 (6 bases). This CDR3 spans 16 amino acids. The CDR3 region has the DNA TGTGCCAGCAGTTTTTGGGACTTGGGGGGTACCTACGAGCATTGCTTC. Translating it yields CASSFWDLGGTYEHCF.

The rearrangement links TRBV5-6 to TRBJ2-3, with 9 positions matching TRBD1. The germline gives CDR1 SGHDT, CDR2 YYEEEE. The CDR3 runs 16 residues. Trimming cost V 4 bases and J 4 bases; bases outside gene matches: 10. In DNA form, the CDR3 reads TGTGCCAGCAGCCGCCCCCGGGACAGGGTTTCAGATACGCAGTATTTT. Protein: CASSRPRDRVSDTQYF.